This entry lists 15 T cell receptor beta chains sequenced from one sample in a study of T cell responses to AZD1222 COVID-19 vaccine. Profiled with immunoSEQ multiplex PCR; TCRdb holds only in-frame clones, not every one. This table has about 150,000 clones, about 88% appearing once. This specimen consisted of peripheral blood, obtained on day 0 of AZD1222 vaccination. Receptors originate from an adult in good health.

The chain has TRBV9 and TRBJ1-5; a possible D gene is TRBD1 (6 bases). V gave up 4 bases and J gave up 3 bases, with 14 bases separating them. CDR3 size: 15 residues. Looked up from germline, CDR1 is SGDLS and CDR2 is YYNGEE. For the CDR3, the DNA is TGTGCCAGCAGCCCAGGGACAACCGCCAATCAGCCCCAGCATTTT. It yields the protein CASSPGTTANQPQHF.

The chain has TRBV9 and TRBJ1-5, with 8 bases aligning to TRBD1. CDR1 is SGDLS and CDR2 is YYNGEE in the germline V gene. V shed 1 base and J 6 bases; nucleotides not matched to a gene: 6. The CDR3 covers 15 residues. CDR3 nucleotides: TGTGCCAGCAGCGTATCCGGACAGGGTAGTCAGCCCCAGCATTTT. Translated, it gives CASSVSGQGSQPQHF.

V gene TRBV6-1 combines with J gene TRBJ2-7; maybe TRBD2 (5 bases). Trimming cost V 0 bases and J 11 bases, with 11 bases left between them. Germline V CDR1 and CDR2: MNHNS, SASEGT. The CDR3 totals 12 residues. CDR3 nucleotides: TGTGCCAGCAGTGAAGCAAAGACTACGAAGTACTTC. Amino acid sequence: CASSEAKTTKYF.

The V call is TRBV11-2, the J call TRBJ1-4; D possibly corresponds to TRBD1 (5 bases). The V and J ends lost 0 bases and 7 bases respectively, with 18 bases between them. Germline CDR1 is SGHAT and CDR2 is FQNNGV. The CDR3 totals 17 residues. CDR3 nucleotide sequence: TGTGCCAGCAGCTTAGATCTAGTAGGGGCAAGGAGTGAAAAACTGTTTTTT. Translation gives CASSLDLVGARSEKLFF.

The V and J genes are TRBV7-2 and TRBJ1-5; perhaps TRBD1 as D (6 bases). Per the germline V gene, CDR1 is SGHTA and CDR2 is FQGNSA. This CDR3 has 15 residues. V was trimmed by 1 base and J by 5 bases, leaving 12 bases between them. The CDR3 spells CASSLVAGAHQPQHF. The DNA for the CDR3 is TGTGCCAGCAGCTTAGTGGCGGGGGCGCATCAGCCCCAGCATTTT.

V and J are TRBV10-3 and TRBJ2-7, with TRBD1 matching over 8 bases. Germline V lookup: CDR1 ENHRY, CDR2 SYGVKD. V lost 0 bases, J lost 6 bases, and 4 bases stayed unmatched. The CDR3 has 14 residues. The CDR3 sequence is CAISESRTGREQYF. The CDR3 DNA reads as TGTGCCATCAGTGAGTCAAGGACAGGGCGCGAGCAGTACTTC.

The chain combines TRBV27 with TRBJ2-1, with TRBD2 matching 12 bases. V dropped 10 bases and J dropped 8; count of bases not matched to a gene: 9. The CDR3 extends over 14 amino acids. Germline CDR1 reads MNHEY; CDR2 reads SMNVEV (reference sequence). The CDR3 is CAIKTSGSSDEQFF. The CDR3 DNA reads TGTGCCATCAAGACTAGCGGGAGTTCTGATGAGCAGTTCTTC.

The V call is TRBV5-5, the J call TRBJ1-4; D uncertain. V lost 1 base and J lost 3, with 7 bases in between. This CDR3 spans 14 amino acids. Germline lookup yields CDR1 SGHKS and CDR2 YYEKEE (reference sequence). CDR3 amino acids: CASSLTPANEKLFF. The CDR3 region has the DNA TGTGCCAGCAGCTTGACGCCGGCTAATGAAAAACTGTTTTTT.

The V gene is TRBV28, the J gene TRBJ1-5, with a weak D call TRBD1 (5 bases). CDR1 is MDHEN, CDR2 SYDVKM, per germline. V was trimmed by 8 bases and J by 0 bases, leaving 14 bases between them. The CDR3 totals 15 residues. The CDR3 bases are TGTGCCAGCCGCACTAGGGGACTTAGCAATCAGCCCCAGCATTTT. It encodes CASRTRGLSNQPQHF.

Written as DNA, the CDR3 is TGTGCCAGCAGTGAGGGACTAGCGGTAGAGACCCAGTACTTC. It yields the protein CASSEGLAVETQYF. The J gene is TRBJ2-5, the V gene TRBV27; TRBD2 matches at 11 bases. The length of the CDR3 is 14 residues. The J segment lost 4 bases and the V segment lost 5 bases, leaving 3 bases of the junction unmatched. CDR1 and CDR2 (germline): MNHEY, SMNVEV (reference sequence).

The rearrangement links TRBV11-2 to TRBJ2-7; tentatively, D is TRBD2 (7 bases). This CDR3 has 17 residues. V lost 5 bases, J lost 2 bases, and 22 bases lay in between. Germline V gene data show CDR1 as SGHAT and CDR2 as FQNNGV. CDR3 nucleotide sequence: TGTGCCAGCAGCCCCCTGAGCGGGACACGAAAAGCCTACGAGCAGTACTTC. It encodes CASSPLSGTRKAYEQYF.

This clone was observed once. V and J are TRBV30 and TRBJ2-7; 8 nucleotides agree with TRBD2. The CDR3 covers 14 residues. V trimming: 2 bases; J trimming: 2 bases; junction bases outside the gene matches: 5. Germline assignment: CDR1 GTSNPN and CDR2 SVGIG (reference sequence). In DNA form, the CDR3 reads TGTGCCTGGAGTTGGCGGGAGGCAACCTACGAGCAGTACTTC. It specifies CAWSWREATYEQYF.

As DNA, the CDR3 is TGTGTCGGACAGGGGTTTAATGGCTACACCTTC. Its protein is CVGQGFNGYTF. V usage is TRBV30 and J usage is TRBJ1-2; 9 positions match TRBD1. The CDR3 has 11 amino acids. Germline V gene data show CDR1 as GTSNPN and CDR2 as SVGIG (reference sequence).

This CDR3 reads CASSFVLGTQYF. The CDR3, as DNA: TGTGCCAGCAGTTTCGTCCTGGGAACGCAGTATTTT. The chain couples TRBV27 to TRBJ2-3, with unresolved D. This CDR3 comprises 12 residues. Trimming left V 3 bases short and J 9 bases short, with 10 bases between. Germline V gene data show CDR1 as MNHEY and CDR2 as SMNVEV (reference sequence).

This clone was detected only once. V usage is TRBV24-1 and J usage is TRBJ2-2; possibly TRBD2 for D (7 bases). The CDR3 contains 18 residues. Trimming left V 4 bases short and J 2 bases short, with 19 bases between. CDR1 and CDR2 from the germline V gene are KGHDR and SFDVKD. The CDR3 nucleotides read TGTGCCACCAGTGACCGCTATGGGAGGGGGGGAAACACCGGGGAGCTGTTTTTT. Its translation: CATSDRYGRGGNTGELFF.